This T cell receptor beta chain was recorded in a study of cytomegalovirus exposure and HLA in healthy donors. The study, taken as a whole, reports: Prediction of most subjects' HLA-A and HLA-B alleles by TCR beta sequences was reportedly accurate.

The J segment lost 2 bases and the V segment lost 6 bases, leaving 14 bases of the junction unmatched. Germline CDR1 MGHDK, CDR2 SYGVNS. CDR3 length: 17 residues. The PCR contained 60 Vbeta and 13 Jbeta primers. Data came from immunoSEQ multiplex PCR; TCRdb stores just in-frame clones and leaves some out. Its table lists around 75,000 clones. Concerning this clone: The antigen is undetermined.

Material for sequencing was PBMCs. This receptor was identified in a woman aged 60-75 years in good health and CMV-seronegative. This chain joins TRBV25-1 and TRBJ2-3, with TRBD2 matching over 7 bases. CDR3: CASSGGNQLAPTDTQYF. In DNA form, the CDR3 reads TGTGCCAGCAGCGGAGGGAACCAACTAGCGCCCACAGATACGCAGTATTTT.